These 32 T cell receptor beta chains were sequenced from one sample in a study of blood T cell repertoires in COVID-19. TCRdb's copy holds only in-frame clones and misses some; the assay was immunoSEQ multiplex PCR. The table lists some 80,000 clones, roughly 80% of them singletons. Sequenced: peripheral blood. These receptors were obtained from a woman aged 70-85 years with acute or convalescent COVID-19.

This chain links TRBV6-2 or TRBV6-3 with TRBJ2-1, with TRBD1 identical over 11 bases. The CDR3 totals 15 residues. The germline gives CDR1 MNHEY, CDR2 SVGEGT. The trim removed 3 bases at V and 5 bases at J, leaving 3 bases unmatched. The DNA for the CDR3 is TGTGCCAGCAGTTATGGGACAGGGGGAAACAATGAGCAGTTCTTC. Translation: CASSYGTGGNNEQFF.

The chain combines TRBV5-4 with TRBJ1-3; tentatively, D is TRBD1 (6 bases). With 2 bases removed from V and 5 bases from J, the gap between germline ends came to 8 bases. From germline, CDR1 is SGHNT and CDR2 YYREEE (reference sequence). The CDR3 is 13 amino acids. The CDR3 region has the DNA TGTGCCAGCAGCTTAACAGGGCGAAACACCATATATTTT. It encodes CASSLTGRNTIYF.

The chain uses TRBV9 and TRBJ2-5, with 8 bases lining up with TRBD1. Germline assignment: CDR1 SGDLS and CDR2 YYNGEE. The CDR3 totals 13 residues. With 4 bases clipped from V and 5 bases from J, the junction kept 4 bases outside the gene matches. CDR3 amino acids: CASSTDRVETQYF. CDR3 nucleotides: TGTGCCAGCAGCACGGACAGGGTGGAGACCCAGTACTTC.

The chain carries TRBV2 and TRBJ1-5, with D unresolved. Trimming pared 1 base from V and 2 bases from J, leaving 9 bases between. The germline gives CDR1 SNHLY, CDR2 FYNNEI. CDR3 length: 15 amino acids. The DNA of the CDR3 is TGTGCCAGCAGTGAAGGCACGCCAGGCAATCAGCCCCAGCATTTT. Its translation: CASSEGTPGNQPQHF.

This chain links TRBV5-1 with TRBJ1-5, with TRBD1 matching 8 bases. Germline assignment: CDR1 SGHRS and CDR2 YFSETQ. V shed 4 bases, J shed 2 bases, and the junction held 2 bases outside the gene matches. The CDR3 covers 14 residues. Here the CDR3 reads CASSKTGGNQPQHF. The CDR3 DNA follows: TGCGCCAGCAGCAAGACAGGGGGCAATCAGCCCCAGCATTTT.

This rearrangement joins TRBV27 to TRBJ1-1; D unclear. This CDR3 spans 13 amino acids. V gave up 4 bases and J gave up 3 bases, with 9 bases separating them. Germline CDR1 is MNHEY and CDR2 is SMNVEV (reference sequence). CDR3 in amino acids: CASSSGFDTEAFF. The CDR3 DNA sequence: TGTGCCAGCAGTTCCGGTTTTGACACTGAAGCTTTCTTT.

The J gene is TRBJ1-4, the V gene TRBV7-2; TRBD1 agrees at 7 bases. The CDR3 contains 15 residues. J was trimmed by 0 bases and V by 5 bases; bases with no gene match: 3. The germline CDR1 and CDR2 sequences are SGHTA and FQGNSA. The chain's CDR3 is CASSPTGATNEKLFF. DNA for the CDR3: TGTGCCAGCAGCCCAACAGGGGCAACTAATGAAAAACTGTTTTTT.

J is TRBJ2-3 and V is TRBV4-1, with D perhaps matching TRBD1 (6 bases). Trimming took 4 bases from V and 6 from J, leaving 14 bases between them. This CDR3 comprises 14 residues. Germline V gene data show CDR1 as MGHRA and CDR2 as YSYEKL. The CDR3 reads CASSLIGQRDTQYF. The CDR3 nucleotides are TGCGCCAGCAGCCTCATAGGACAGCGTGATACGCAGTATTTT.

This clone was counted many times. This rearrangement joins TRBV19 to TRBJ1-2; 11 positions agree with TRBD1. With 3 bases clipped from V and 4 bases from J, the junction kept 7 bases outside the gene matches. Per germline, CDR1 LNHDA and CDR2 SQIVND (reference sequence). The CDR3 has 16 amino acids. CDR3 nucleotide sequence: TGTGCCAGTAGTATGAGGACAGGGGGCAGCGGCTATGGCTACACCTTC. Translation gives CASSMRTGGSGYGYTF.

The genes are TRBV30 and TRBJ2-2; D call uncertain. The CDR3 loop spans 12 amino acids. With 4 bases removed from V and 1 base from J, the gap between germline ends came to 4 bases. Per the germline V gene, CDR1 is GTSNPN and CDR2 is SVGIG (reference sequence). The DNA for the CDR3 is TGTGCCTGGACGGGGAACACCGGGGAGCTGTTTTTT. Residues: CAWTGNTGELFF.

The chain joins TRBV6-5 to TRBJ2-1; 7 nucleotides agree with TRBD2. CDR3 size: 16 residues. V was pared by 2 bases and J by 6 bases, with 10 bases of the junction left unmatched. Germline V lookup: CDR1 MNHEY, CDR2 SVGAGI. The CDR3 DNA reads TGTGCCAGCAGTTACCCCAGTTTCGGGGGGACCAATGAGCAGTTCTTC. It yields the protein CASSYPSFGGTNEQFF.

This sequence joins TRBV7-2 and TRBJ2-2; 8 bases align to TRBD1. CDR3 length: 15 residues. The V gene end was trimmed by 8 bases and the J gene end by 4 bases; junction bases not matched to a gene: 9. Germline V gene data show CDR1 as SGHTA and CDR2 as FQGNSA. The CDR3 region is CASQKGQGGTGELFF. In nucleotides, the CDR3 is TGTGCCAGCCAAAAAGGACAGGGAGGCACCGGGGAGCTGTTTTTT. The full variable domain, with the rest looked up from reference TRBV7-2 and TRBJ2-2, is GAGVSQSPSNKVTEKGKDVELRCDPISGHTALYWYRQSLGQGLEFLIYFQGNSAPDKSGLPSDRFSAERTGGSVSTLTIQRTQQEDSAVYLCASQKGQGGTGELFFGEGSRLTVL.

The V and J genes are TRBV3-1 (or the pseudogene TRBV3-2) and TRBJ1-4; 7 bases map to TRBD1. Germline values: CDR1 LGHDT, CDR2 YNNKEL (reference sequence). Losses at the gene ends were 4 bases for V and 7 bases for J; bases not matched to a gene: 9. The CDR3 has 15 amino acids. The DNA of the CDR3 is TGTGCCAGCAGCCTAAGACAGGGTGGTAGTGAAAAACTGTTTTTT. This codes for CASSLRQGGSEKLFF.

Notes on this clone: The sample has other DNA sequences that encode this CDR3 too. This chain connects TRBV7-2 to TRBJ2-1; D is possibly TRBD2 (5 bases). Germline V gene sequence: CDR1 SGHTA, CDR2 FQGNSA. This CDR3 is 12 amino acids long. The ends were cut back, 1 base at V and 9 bases at J, with 7 bases in the middle. The CDR3 reads CASSLVAGEQFF. The CDR3 DNA follows: TGTGCCAGCAGCTTAGTTGCGGGTGAGCAGTTCTTC.

This sequence joins TRBV10-1 and TRBJ2-3; the match to TRBD2 covers 8 bases. J gave up 6 bases and V 9 bases, and 11 bases lay outside the gene matches. Germline assignment: CDR1 WNHNN and CDR2 SYGVQD (reference sequence). The CDR3 extends over 14 amino acids. The CDR3 coding sequence is TGCGCCAGAAACCCCGGGGGGGGGCAGGATACGCAGTATTTT. It is translated as CARNPGGGQDTQYF.

The chain combines TRBV5-1 with TRBJ2-2; TRBD2 is a possible D gene (5 bases). The CDR3 spans 16 residues. V shed 5 bases and J shed 0 bases, with 14 bases lying between them. Germline-derived CDR1 and CDR2 are SGHRS and YFSETQ. The CDR3 spells CASRQGLNANTGELFF. The CDR3 DNA is TGCGCCAGCAGGCAAGGACTTAACGCGAACACCGGGGAGCTGTTTTTT.

The chain combines TRBV12-3 or TRBV12-4 with TRBJ1-5; possibly TRBD1 for D (5 bases). CDR3 length: 12 amino acids. V lost 5 bases, J lost 6 bases, and 8 bases lay in between. The CDR3 is CASSPTGQPQHF. The CDR3 bases are TGTGCCAGCAGTCCCACAGGTCAGCCCCAGCATTTT.

This clone appeared a single time. The chain has TRBV7-8 and TRBJ2-3; possibly TRBD2 for D (6 bases). Trimming cost V 5 bases and J 0 bases, with 9 bases left between them. Looked up from germline, CDR1 is SGHVS and CDR2 is FQNEAQ. This CDR3 has 14 amino acids. This CDR3 reads CASSRTSSTDTQYF. The CDR3 DNA is TGTGCCAGCAGCCGTACTAGCAGCACAGATACGCAGTATTTT.

The chain is built from TRBV18 and TRBJ2-2, with D maybe TRBD2 (5 bases). The germline V gene encodes CDR1 KGHSH and CDR2 LQKENI. Trimming took 6 bases from V and 5 from J, leaving 7 bases between them. The CDR3 has 12 amino acids. The CDR3 DNA reads as TGTGCCAGCTCGTCGGGAACCGGGGAGCTGTTTTTT. Its translation: CASSSGTGELFF. The whole variable domain, filled in from reference TRBV18 and TRBJ2-2, reads NAGVMQNPRHLVRRRGQEARLRCSPMKGHSHVYWYRQLPEEGLKFMVYLQKENIIDESGMPKERFSAEFPKEGPSILRIQQVVRGDSAAYFCASSSGTGELFFGEGSRLTVL.

This chain links TRBV27 with TRBJ1-1; D not resolved. Germline V gene sequence: CDR1 MNHEY, CDR2 SMNVEV (reference sequence). The CDR3 length is 13 residues. Trimming took off 3 bases at V and 10 bases at J, with 15 bases between the two ends. In DNA form, the CDR3 reads TGTGCCAGCAGTTTCCGCAGCAACGGGGTAGCTTTCTTT. This translates into CASSFRSNGVAFF.

The rearrangement joins TRBV30 to TRBJ2-7; TRBD2 might be the D (5 bases). Trimming cost V 3 bases and J 7 bases, with 10 bases left between them. Germline loops: CDR1 GTSNPN, CDR2 SVGIG (reference sequence). This CDR3 is 11 amino acids long. The CDR3 bases are TGTGCCTGGAGGTTCGAGGGAGAGCAGTACTTC. Translated: CAWRFEGEQYF.

The chain has TRBV19 and TRBJ1-3; possibly TRBD1 for D (5 bases). Trimming took 5 bases from V and 2 from J, leaving 13 bases between them. Germline loops: CDR1 LNHDA, CDR2 SQIVND (reference sequence). CDR3 length: 15 amino acids. The CDR3 coding sequence is TGTGCCAGTAGTGAAGGGGCACTTGCTGGAAACACCATATATTTT. Protein: CASSEGALAGNTIYF.

The chain links TRBV19 to TRBJ1-4; 11 bases are shared with TRBD1. V shed 7 bases, J shed 3 bases, and the junction held 7 bases outside the gene matches. In germline, CDR1 is LNHDA, CDR2 SQIVND (reference sequence). This CDR3 comprises 16 residues. The CDR3 spells CASTVDRGLANEKLFF. The CDR3 DNA follows: TGTGCCAGTACGGTGGACAGGGGGCTAGCTAATGAAAAACTGTTTTTT.

The CDR3 here is CAWSVLGQGALGELFF. CDR3 DNA sequence: TGTGCCTGGAGTGTATTGGGACAGGGGGCCCTCGGGGAGCTGTTTTTT. This rearrangement joins TRBV30 to TRBJ2-2; 12 bases are a match to TRBD1. The CDR3 has 16 amino acids. J was trimmed by 7 bases and V by 0 bases; bases with no gene match: 6. Per germline, CDR1 GTSNPN and CDR2 SVGIG (reference sequence).

This chain connects TRBV19 to TRBJ1-2; a possible D gene is TRBD1 (6 bases). The germline V gene encodes CDR1 LNHDA and CDR2 SQIVND (reference sequence). The germline V and J ends were trimmed by 5 bases and 7 bases, with 14 bases remaining between them. The CDR3 is 13 amino acids. DNA of the CDR3: TGTGCCAGTAGTCCGGGGGGCGTATCTGGCTACACCTTC. It encodes CASSPGGVSGYTF.

The chain couples TRBV10-3 to TRBJ2-2; D may be TRBD1 (6 bases). V lost 11 bases and J 2 bases, leaving 15 bases between the germline ends. CDR3 length: 14 amino acids. Per germline, CDR1 ENHRY and CDR2 SYGVKD. The CDR3 DNA is TGTGCCTCACGAGGACAGAAAAACACCGGGGAGCTGTTTTTT. This codes for CASRGQKNTGELFF.

The rearrangement joins TRBV29-1 to TRBJ1-1; D is perhaps TRBD1 (6 bases). This CDR3 is built from 14 residues. Germline V gene lookup returns CDR1 SQVTM and CDR2 ANQGSEA. Trimming removed 8 bases from V and 4 bases from J, with 20 bases in between. The CDR3 nucleotides read TGCAGCACCTCCGTCGGGGGGCGCTTCACTGAAGCTTTCTTT. Protein sequence: CSTSVGGRFTEAFF. The whole variable domain, remainder taken from reference TRBV29-1 and TRBJ1-1, is SAVISQKPSRDICQRGTSLTIQCQVDSQVTMMFWYRQQPGQSLTLIATANQGSEATYESGFVIDKFPISRPNLTFSTLTVSNMSPEDSSIYLCSTSVGGRFTEAFFGQGTRLTVV.

The chain is built from TRBV6-5 and TRBJ2-1; weak D call: TRBD2 (5 bases). This CDR3 has 14 amino acids. V was cut by 6 bases and J by 1 base, with 10 bases left in between. Germline loops: CDR1 MNHEY, CDR2 SVGAGI. The CDR3 region is CASSQGSSYNEQFF. The DNA for the CDR3 is TGTGCCAGCAGCCAAGGGAGTTCCTACAATGAGCAGTTCTTC.

V usage is TRBV29-1 and J usage is TRBJ2-1, with no clear D. The V end was cut by 5 bases, the J end by 8 bases, with 13 bases between. Germline V gene lookup returns CDR1 SQVTM and CDR2 ANQGSEA. The CDR3 runs 12 residues. CDR3: CSVHLNFDEQFF. CDR3 coding DNA: TGCAGCGTTCACTTAAATTTTGATGAGCAGTTCTTC.

This sequence joins TRBV6-1 and TRBJ1-5; 7 positions match TRBD1. J lost 2 bases, V lost 4 bases, and 11 bases had no gene match. This CDR3 is built from 17 residues. CDR1 and CDR2 (germline): MNHNS, SASEGT. The CDR3 DNA follows: TGTGCCAGCAGTGTCCTATTTGGAGGGGGCGGCAATCAGCCCCAGCATTTT. Its protein product is CASSVLFGGGGNQPQHF.

The rearrangement joins TRBV9 to TRBJ1-3; 10 bases are a match to TRBD1. From germline, CDR1 is SGDLS and CDR2 YYNGEE. The CDR3 has 20 residues. V lost 3 bases, J lost 2 bases, and 17 bases stayed unmatched. CDR3 protein: CASSDTRDRGNNLPGNTIYF. The CDR3 bases are TGTGCCAGCAGCGACACCCGGGACAGGGGAAACAATCTTCCTGGAAACACCATATATTTT.

J is TRBJ2-7 and V is TRBV5-1; 11 nucleotides align to TRBD1. V lost 4 bases, J lost 12 bases, and 6 bases stayed unmatched. Germline-derived CDR1 and CDR2 are SGHRS and YFSETQ. The CDR3 loop spans 12 amino acids. Here the CDR3 DNA reads TGCGCCAGCAGCATTGGACAGGGGGCTGTGTACTTC. The encoded protein is CASSIGQGAVYF.